This TCR beta chain was sequenced during a study of vaccination and CD4 T cells after COVID-19. This clonotype was observed once. Its cognate antigen is unknown. Described treatment: roughly 10-day PBMC culture with coronavirus spike peptide pools or control peptides (ViraFEST assay). Cultured CD4+ T-cell DNA underwent Oncomine TCR Beta short-read sequencing. TCRdb independently ran MiXCR on the PCR reads; one entry per CDR3 protein. Of just under 20,000 distinct CDR3 sequences in the sample, around 48% were seen once. Germline CDR1 reads MNHEY; CDR2 reads SVGAGI. This CDR3 contains 14 residues. Trimming took off 2 bases at V and 4 bases at J, with 9 bases between the two ends.

The sequencing here drew on CD4+ T cells from blood, cultured in vitro, taken after SARS-CoV-2 vaccination. The chain is built from TRBV6-5 and TRBJ1-3; D is undetermined. The source of this sequence is a human donor who had recovered from COVID-19. DNA of the CDR3: TGTGCCAGCAGTTACGGGCCGGGAGGAAACACCATATATTTT. Amino acids: CASSYGPGGNTIYF.